The rows below give T cell receptor beta chains drawn from one sample of a study of CD4+ T cells in melanoma. Sequenced by immunoSEQ multiplex PCR; TCRdb stores in-frame clones only, minus some. The table shows about 13,000 clones, with around 70% occurring only once. The sample comprised cells from a culture (not recorded whether cultured in vitro). Receptor source: a human donor with melanoma. Each CDR3 is given with its conserved first and last residue. D genes are given only for firm matches. Expanded clones are given a class, and other clones once, few, many or no size at all.

J gene,V gene,clone size,D gene,CDR3 protein,CDR3 DNA
TRBJ1-2,TRBV6-5,NA,TRBD1,CASRRTQGFNYGYTF,TGTGCCAGCAGACGAACACAGGGGTTTAACTATGGCTACACCTTC
TRBJ2-2,TRBV5-1,few,NA,CASSLDAGGTGELFF,TGCGCCAGCAGCTTGGATGCTGGTGGAACCGGGGAGCTGTTTTTT
TRBJ2-1,TRBV5-4,NA,TRBD2,CASSPGLAGGKYNEQFF,TGTGCCAGCAGCCCGGGACTAGCGGGGGGGAAATACAATGAGCAGTTCTTC
TRBJ1-5,TRBV6-1,NA,NA,CASSGTTSNQPQHF,TGTGCCAGCTCAGGGACCACTAGCAATCAGCCCCAGCATTTT
TRBJ1-1,TRBV5-1,NA,NA,CASSLALARGLNTEAFF,TGCGCCAGCAGCTTGGCCTTGGCCAGGGGACTGAACACTGAAGCTTTCTTT
TRBJ1-2,TRBV5-4,NA,NA,CASSEGHGNYGYTF,TGTGCCAGCAGCGAGGGACATGGGAACTATGGCTACACCTTC
TRBJ1-3,TRBV5-6,NA,NA,CASSWDKDSLYTIYF,TGTGCCAGCAGCTGGGACAAGGATTCCCTATACACCATATATTTT
TRBJ1-3,TRBV5-4,NA,NA,CASSSWTGNSGNTIYF,TGTGCCAGCAGCTCCTGGACGGGAAACTCTGGAAACACCATATATTTT
TRBJ2-7,TRBV10-3,NA,TRBD1,CAISESGQLYEQYF,TGTGCCATCAGTGAGTCGGGACAGCTGTACGAGCAGTACTTC
TRBJ1-4,TRBV5-1,NA,NA,CASSLGVATNEKLFF,TGCGCCAGCAGCTTGGGGGTTGCAACTAATGAAAAACTGTTTTTT